Included here is one T cell receptor beta chain sequence, with context. Cohort 3 donors counted as recovered after two negative PCRs, clearance, or resolved symptoms. These data come from a study of blood T cell repertoires in COVID-19. Original data processing: Estimation of nucleated cell counts relied on the amplification of reference gene primers. The protocol was immunoSEQ multiplex PCR, while the TCRdb copy is restricted to in-frame clones and leaves out a portion. D and trimming were read from the DNA, whereas the V and J calls and clone size are those reported in that table. The sample has over 250,000 clones; about nine tenths are singletons. The germline CDR1 and CDR2 sequences are SNHLY and FYNNEI. The CDR3 runs to 16 residues. V dropped 5 bases and J dropped 4; count of bases not matched to a gene: 11.

This receptor was obtained from a man between 60 and 70 years old who had recovered from COVID-19. Sequenced material: PBMCs or T cells enriched from blood (not recorded which). The rearrangement links TRBV2 to TRBJ2-5; 9 bases align to TRBD1. CDR3 bases: TGTGCCAGCAGTATATCCGGGACAGGGTTTGGAGAGACCCAGTACTTC. It encodes CASSISGTGFGETQYF.